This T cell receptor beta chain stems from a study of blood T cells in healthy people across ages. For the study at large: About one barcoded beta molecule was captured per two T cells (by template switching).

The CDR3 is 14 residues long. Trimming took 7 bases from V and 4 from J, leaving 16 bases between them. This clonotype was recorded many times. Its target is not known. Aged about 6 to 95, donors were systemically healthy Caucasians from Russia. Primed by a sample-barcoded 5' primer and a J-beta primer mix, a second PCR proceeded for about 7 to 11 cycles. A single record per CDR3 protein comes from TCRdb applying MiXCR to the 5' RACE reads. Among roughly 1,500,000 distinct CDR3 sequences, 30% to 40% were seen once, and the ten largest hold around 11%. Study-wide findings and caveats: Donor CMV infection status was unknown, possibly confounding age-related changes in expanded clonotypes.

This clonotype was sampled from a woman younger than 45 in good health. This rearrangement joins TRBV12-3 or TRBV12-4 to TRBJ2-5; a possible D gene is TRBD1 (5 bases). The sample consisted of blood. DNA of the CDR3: TGTGCCAGCACCTTTGCAGGGTCAGGAGAGACCCAGTACTTC. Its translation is CASTFAGSGETQYF.